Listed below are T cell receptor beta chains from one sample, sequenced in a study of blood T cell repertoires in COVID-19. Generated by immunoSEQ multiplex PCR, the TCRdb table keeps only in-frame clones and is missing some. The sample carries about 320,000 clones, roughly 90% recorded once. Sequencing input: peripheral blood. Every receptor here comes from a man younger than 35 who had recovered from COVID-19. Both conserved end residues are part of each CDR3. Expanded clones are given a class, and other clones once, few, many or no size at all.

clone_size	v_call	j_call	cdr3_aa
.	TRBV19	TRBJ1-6	CASSQGNSPLHF
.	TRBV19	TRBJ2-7	CASSTYTGNEQYF
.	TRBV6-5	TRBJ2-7	CASRTGTGFYEQYF
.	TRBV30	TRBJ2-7	CAWSVAGEQYF
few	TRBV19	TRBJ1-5	CASSIGQLPQHF
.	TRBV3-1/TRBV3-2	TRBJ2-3	CASSQEARHTRELQGKLDTQYF
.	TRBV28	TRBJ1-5	CASNNDLTGGNQPQHF
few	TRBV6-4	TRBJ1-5	CASSDSGLYSNQPQHF
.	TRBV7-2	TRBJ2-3	CASSLVAASTDTQYF
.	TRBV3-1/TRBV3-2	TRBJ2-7	CASSHPVGGEQYF
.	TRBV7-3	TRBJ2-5	CASSPRGDGETQYF
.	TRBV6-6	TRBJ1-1	CASSSSVGVAQAFF
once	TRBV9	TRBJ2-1	CASSGPSGSLYYNEQFF
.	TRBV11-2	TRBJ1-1	CASSSNGGVTEAFF
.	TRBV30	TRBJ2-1	CAWSPSTSANEQFF
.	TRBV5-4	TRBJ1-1	CASTPPGNTEAFF
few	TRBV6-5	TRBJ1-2	CASSFSEAVGYTF
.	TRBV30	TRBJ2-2	CAWSVIITGELFF
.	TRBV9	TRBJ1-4	CASSPGGGTNEKLFF
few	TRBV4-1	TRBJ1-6	CASSQEPQGYSPLHF
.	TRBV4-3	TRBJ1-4	CASSQRGQRKLFF
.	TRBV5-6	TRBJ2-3	CASSPGLAGAADTQYF
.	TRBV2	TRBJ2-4	CASSVISLNLAKNIQYF
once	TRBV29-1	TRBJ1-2	CSVEGLSGYTF
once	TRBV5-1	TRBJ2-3	CASSLAIRQSTDTQYF
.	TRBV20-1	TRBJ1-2	CSASGGTGEGREFLYGYTF
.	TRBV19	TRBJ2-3	CASSIVFTDTQYF
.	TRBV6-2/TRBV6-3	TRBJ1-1	CASSSREWTLRTEAFF
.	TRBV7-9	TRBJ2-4	CASSPRLAGGERNIQYF
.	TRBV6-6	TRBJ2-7	CASSGDRSYEQYF
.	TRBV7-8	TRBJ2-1	CASSSHGRGNSYNEQFF
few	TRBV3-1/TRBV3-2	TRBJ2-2	CASSQDRRANSMFF